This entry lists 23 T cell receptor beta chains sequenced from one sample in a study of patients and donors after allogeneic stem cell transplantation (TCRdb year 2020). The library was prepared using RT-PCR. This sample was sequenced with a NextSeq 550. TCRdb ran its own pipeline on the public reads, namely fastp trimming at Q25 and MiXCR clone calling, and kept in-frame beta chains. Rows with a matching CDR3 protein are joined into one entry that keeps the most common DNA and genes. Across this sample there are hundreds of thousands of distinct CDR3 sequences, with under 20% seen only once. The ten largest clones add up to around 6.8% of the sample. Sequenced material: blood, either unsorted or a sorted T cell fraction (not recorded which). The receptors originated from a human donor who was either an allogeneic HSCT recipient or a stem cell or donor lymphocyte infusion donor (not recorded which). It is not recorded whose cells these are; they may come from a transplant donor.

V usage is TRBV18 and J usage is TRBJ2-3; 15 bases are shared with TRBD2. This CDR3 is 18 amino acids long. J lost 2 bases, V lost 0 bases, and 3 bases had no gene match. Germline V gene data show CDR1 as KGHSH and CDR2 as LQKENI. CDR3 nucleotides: TGTGCCAGCTCACCACCGCGGACTAGCGGGAGGGCCACAGATACGCAGTATTTT. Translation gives CASSPPRTSGRATDTQYF.

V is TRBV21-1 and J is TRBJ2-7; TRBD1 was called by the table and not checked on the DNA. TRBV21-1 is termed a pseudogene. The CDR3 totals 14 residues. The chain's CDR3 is CASKTGGRSYEQYF. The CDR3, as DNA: TGTGCCAGCAAGACAGGGGGTAGATCCTACGAGCAGTACTTC.

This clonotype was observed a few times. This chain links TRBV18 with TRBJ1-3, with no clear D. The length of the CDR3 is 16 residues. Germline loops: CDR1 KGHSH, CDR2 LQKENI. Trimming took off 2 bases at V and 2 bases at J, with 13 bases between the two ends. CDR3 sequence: CASSPILSSTGNTIYF. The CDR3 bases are TGTGCCAGCTCACCAATCCTGAGCTCAACTGGAAACACCATATATTTT.

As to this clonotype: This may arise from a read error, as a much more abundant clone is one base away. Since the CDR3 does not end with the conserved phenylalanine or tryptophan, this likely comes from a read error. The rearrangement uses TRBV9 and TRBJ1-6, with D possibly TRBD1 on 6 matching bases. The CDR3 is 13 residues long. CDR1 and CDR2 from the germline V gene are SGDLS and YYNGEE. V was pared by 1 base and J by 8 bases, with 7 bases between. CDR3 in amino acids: CASSVHRDSPLHL. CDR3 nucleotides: TGTGCCAGCAGCGTACACAGGGATTCACCCCTCCACCTT.

CDR3 in amino acids: CSARDLIVAGGYNEQFF. CDR3 DNA sequence: TGCAGTGCTAGAGATCTCATCGTGGCGGGGGGATACAATGAGCAGTTCTTC. The chain carries TRBV20-1 and TRBJ2-1, with TRBD2 matching 8 bases. The CDR3 runs to 17 residues. Germline V lookup: CDR1 DFQATT, CDR2 SNEGSKA (reference sequence). J gave up 4 bases and V 0 bases, and 11 bases lay outside the gene matches.

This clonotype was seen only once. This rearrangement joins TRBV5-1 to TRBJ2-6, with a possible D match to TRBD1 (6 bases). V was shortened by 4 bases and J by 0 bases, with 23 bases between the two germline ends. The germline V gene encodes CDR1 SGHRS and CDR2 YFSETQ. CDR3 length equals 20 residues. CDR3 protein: CASSRPAGVSGFSGANVLTF. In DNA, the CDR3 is TGCGCCAGCAGCCGCCCCGCAGGGGTTTCCGGGTTCTCTGGGGCCAACGTCCTGACTTTC.

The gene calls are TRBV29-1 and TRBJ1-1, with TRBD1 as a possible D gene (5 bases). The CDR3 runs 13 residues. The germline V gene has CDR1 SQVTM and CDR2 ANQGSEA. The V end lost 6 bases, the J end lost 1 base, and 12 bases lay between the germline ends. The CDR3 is CSVLRESNTEAFF. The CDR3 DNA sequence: TGCAGCGTCCTCAGGGAGTCGAACACTGAAGCTTTCTTT.

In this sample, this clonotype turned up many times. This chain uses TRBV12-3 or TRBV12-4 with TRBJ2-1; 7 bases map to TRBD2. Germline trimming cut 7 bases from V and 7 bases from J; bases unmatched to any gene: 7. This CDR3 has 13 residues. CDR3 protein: CASTRGGRNEQFF. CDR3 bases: TGTGCCAGCACCCGGGGAGGGCGGAATGAGCAGTTCTTC.

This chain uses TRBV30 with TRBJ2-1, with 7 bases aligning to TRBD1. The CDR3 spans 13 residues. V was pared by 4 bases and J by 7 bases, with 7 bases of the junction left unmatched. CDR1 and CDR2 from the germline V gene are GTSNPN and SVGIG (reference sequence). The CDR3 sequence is CAWNRGMRNEQFF. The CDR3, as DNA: TGTGCCTGGAACAGGGGAATGCGGAATGAGCAGTTCTTC.

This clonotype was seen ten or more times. CDR3: CASSLRSGGISTDTQYF. The CDR3, as DNA: TGTGCCAGCAGTTTAAGAAGCGGGGGGATTAGCACAGATACGCAGTATTTT. The chain is built from TRBV12-3 or TRBV12-4 and TRBJ2-3, with 9 bases lining up with TRBD2. The CDR3 covers 17 residues. After removal of 2 bases from V and 0 bases from J, the junction contained 6 bases not matched to a gene.

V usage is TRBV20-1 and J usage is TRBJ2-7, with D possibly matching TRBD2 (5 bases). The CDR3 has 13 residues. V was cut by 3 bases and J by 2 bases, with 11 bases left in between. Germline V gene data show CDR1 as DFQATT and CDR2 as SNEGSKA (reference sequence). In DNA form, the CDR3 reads TGCAGTGCTAGCGGCGGAGGCCCCTACGAGCAGTACTTC. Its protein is CSASGGGPYEQYF.

CDR3 sequence reads: CASQRRGNQPQHF. The CDR3 nucleotides are TGTGCCAGCCAGCGGAGGGGCAATCAGCCCCAGCATTTT. The V call is TRBV2, the J call TRBJ1-5; unclear D gene. CDR1 is SNHLY and CDR2 is FYNNEI in the germline V gene. This CDR3 comprises 13 residues. The V end was cut by 8 bases, the J end by 2 bases, with 10 bases between.

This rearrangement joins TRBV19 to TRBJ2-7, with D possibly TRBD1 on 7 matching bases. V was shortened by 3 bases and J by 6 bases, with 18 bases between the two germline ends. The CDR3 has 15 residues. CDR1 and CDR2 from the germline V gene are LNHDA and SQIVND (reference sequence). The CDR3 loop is CASSMTGRYPGEQYF. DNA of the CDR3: TGTGCCAGTAGTATGACAGGGAGGTATCCGGGCGAGCAGTACTTC.

The CDR3 spells CASSVRTGPTNSPLHF. Here the CDR3 DNA reads TGTGCCAGCAGTGTCCGGACAGGGCCAACGAATTCACCCCTCCACTTT. The J gene is TRBJ1-6, the V gene TRBV2; TRBD1 matches 8 bases. This CDR3 comprises 16 residues. The V gene end was trimmed by 4 bases and the J gene end by 7 bases; junction bases not matched to a gene: 9. Germline CDR1 and CDR2: SNHLY and FYNNEI.

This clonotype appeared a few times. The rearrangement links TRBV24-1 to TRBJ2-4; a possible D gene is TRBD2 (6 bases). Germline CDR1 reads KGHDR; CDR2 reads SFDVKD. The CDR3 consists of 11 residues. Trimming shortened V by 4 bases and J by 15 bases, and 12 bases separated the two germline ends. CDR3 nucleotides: TGTGCCACCAGTGAACAAGGACTACTGTACTTC. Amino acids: CATSEQGLLYF.

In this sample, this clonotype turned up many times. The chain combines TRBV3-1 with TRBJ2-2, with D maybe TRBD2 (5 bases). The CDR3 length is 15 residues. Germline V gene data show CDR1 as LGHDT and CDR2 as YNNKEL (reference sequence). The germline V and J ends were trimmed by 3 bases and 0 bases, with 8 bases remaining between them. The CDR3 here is CASSQLRANTGELFF. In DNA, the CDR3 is TGTGCCAGCAGCCAGTTGAGGGCGAACACCGGGGAGCTGTTTTTT.

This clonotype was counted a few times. CDR3: CASSPSDYILKETQYF. The CDR3 DNA reads as TGTGCCAGCTCACCCTCTGACTATATCCTAAAAGAGACCCAGTACTTC. This sequence joins TRBV18 and TRBJ2-5; TRBD2 is a possible D gene (5 bases). CDR1 and CDR2 (germline): KGHSH, LQKENI. V dropped 3 bases and J dropped 3 bases, with 17 bases sitting between them. This CDR3 is 16 amino acids long.

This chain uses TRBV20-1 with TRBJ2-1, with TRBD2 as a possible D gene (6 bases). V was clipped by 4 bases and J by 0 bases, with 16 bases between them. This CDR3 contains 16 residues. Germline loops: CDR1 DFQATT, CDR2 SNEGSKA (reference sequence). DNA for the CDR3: TGCAGTGCTAAGCGAGCTAGCGTCGGCTCCTACAATGAGCAGTTCTTC. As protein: CSAKRASVGSYNEQFF.

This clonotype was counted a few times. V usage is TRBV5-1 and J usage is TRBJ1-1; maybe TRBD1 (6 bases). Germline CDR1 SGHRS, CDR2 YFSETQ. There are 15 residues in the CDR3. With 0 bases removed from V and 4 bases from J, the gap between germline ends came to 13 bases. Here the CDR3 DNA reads TGCGCCAGCAGCTTGGCGTACAGGGTGAGCACTGAAGCTTTCTTT. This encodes CASSLAYRVSTEAFF.

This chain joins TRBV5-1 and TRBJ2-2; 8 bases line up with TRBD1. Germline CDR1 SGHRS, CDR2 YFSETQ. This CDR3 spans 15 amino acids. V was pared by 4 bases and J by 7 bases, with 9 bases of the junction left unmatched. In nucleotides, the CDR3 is TGCGCCAGCAGCGCTCCCGGGACAGGACACGGGGAGCTGTTTTTT. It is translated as CASSAPGTGHGELFF.

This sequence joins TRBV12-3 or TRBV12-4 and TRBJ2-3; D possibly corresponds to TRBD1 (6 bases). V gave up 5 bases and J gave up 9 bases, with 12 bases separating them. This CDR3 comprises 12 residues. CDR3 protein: CASSVMRGTQYF. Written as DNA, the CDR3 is TGTGCCAGCAGTGTTATGAGGGGGACGCAGTATTTT.

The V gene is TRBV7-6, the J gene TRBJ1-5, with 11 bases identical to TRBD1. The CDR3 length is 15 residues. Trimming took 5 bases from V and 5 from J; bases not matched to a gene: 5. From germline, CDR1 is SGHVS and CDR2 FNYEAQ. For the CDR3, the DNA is TGTGCCAGCAGCCGGACAGGGGGCAGGTATCAGCCCCAGCATTTT. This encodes CASSRTGGRYQPQHF.

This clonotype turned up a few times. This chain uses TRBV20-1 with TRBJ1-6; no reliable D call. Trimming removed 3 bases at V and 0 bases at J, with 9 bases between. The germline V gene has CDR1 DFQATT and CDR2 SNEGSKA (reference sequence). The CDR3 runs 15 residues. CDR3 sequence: CSARWGGSYNSPLHF. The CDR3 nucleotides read TGCAGTGCTAGGTGGGGTGGCTCCTATAATTCACCCCTCCACTTT.